The clone carrying this T cell receptor beta chain appeared a few times. This record comes from a study of blood T cell repertoires in COVID-19. Background on the study: Sites across the United States, Italy and Spain contributed samples from acute and convalescent COVID-19. In each case, the material was cDNA or gDNA derived from T cells, B-cell-depleted T cells, or PBMCs.

Original handling: Estimated nucleated cell counts came from reference gene primer amplification. The data were produced by immunoSEQ multiplex PCR, yet TCRdb's version contains in-frame clones alone and is incomplete. The V and J calls and clone size were taken over from that table, and D and trimming were inferred from the DNA. The data contain some 190,000 clones, approximately 80% of them singletons. V lost 3 bases, J lost 5 bases, and 18 bases lay in between. The germline gives CDR1 KGHSH, CDR2 LQKENI. CDR3 length: 16 amino acids. Sequencing was carried out using peripheral blood. The sequence was collected from a human donor in a cohort sampled during active COVID-19. The chain is built from TRBV18 and TRBJ2-3, with a tentative D call TRBD1 (6 bases). The CDR3 is CASSPRTGLGGDTQYF. The CDR3, as DNA: TGTGCCAGCTCACCTCGGACCGGTTTAGGGGGAGATACGCAGTATTTT.